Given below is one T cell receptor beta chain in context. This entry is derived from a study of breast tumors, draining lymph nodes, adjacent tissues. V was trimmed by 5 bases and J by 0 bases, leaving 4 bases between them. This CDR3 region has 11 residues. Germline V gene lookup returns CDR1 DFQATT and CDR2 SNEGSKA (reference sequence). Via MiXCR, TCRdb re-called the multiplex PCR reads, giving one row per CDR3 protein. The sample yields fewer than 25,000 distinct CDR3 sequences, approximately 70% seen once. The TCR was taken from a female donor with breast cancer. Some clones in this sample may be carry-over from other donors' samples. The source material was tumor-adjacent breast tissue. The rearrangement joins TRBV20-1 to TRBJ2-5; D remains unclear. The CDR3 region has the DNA TGCAGTGCTGAGCACCAAGAGACCCAGTACTTC. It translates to CSAEHQETQYF.